The source of this T cell receptor beta chain is a study of OX40 agonist ivuxolimab in advanced cancers. General study findings and limits: Averaged across samples, CD8+ T cells carried more expanded clones than CD4+ did.

Only in-frame clones appear in the TCRdb table, and some are missing; sequencing was by immunoSEQ multiplex PCR. Here the sample spans about 51,000 clones, around 82% being singletons. Comments on this clone: Its specificity is not known.

Germline CDR1 MDHEN, CDR2 SYDVKM. The CDR3 consists of 12 residues. V shed 5 bases, J shed 16 bases, and the junction held 11 bases outside the gene matches. The sequence was obtained from an adult with an advanced solid tumor such as melanoma, head and neck, liver or kidney cancer. The sample was CD4+ or CD8+ T cells sorted from blood, taken in a trial of the OX40 agonist ivuxolimab. The rearrangement joins TRBV28 to TRBJ1-5; TRBD1 matches at 7 bases. CDR3 coding DNA: TGTGCCAGCAGTCTCACAGGACAGGCCCCCCATTTT. It specifies CASSLTGQAPHF.